This T cell receptor (beta chain) is from a study of T cell responses to AZD1222 COVID-19 vaccine. The assay was immunoSEQ multiplex PCR, and TCRdb's table has in-frame clones only and misses some. The repertoire holds about 110,000 clones, with approximately 85% as singletons. Sequencing was performed on peripheral blood, taken on day 0 of AZD1222 vaccination. The receptor comes from an adult in good health.

CDR3 protein: CASSLGGSGYEQYF. In DNA, the CDR3 is TGTGCCAGCAGCTTAGGAGGCAGTGGCTACGAGCAGTACTTC. The rearrangement uses TRBV11-3 and TRBJ2-7; no firm D call. This CDR3 region has 14 residues. Per the germline V gene, CDR1 is SGHNT and CDR2 is YENEEA. V lost 1 base to trimming and J lost 3 bases, with 10 bases between them.